The source of this T cell receptor beta chain is a study of blood T cells in healthy people across ages. Per germline, CDR1 SGHRS and CDR2 YFSETQ. V shed 2 bases and J shed 0 bases, with 8 bases lying between them. This CDR3 spans 14 amino acids. Combining a sample-barcoded 5' primer with a J-beta primer mix, a second PCR ran for about 7 to 11 cycles. Using its own MiXCR run on the 5' RACE reads, TCRdb lists one record per CDR3 protein. The repertoire includes some 710,000 distinct CDR3 sequences, about 24% of them detected once, and around a fifth sits in the top ten. The chain recombines TRBV5-1 with TRBJ1-1; tentative D call: TRBD1 (5 bases). Source material: blood. The sequence was collected from a man aged 65 to 79 in good health. The CDR3 nucleotides are TGCGCCAGCAGCTTCCGGACACTGAACACTGAAGCTTTCTTT. This codes for CASSFRTLNTEAFF. The full variable domain, rest sourced from reference TRBV5-1 and TRBJ1-1, is KAGVTQTPRYLIKTRGQQVTLSCSPISGHRSVSWYQQTPGQGLQFLFEYFSETQRNKGNFPGRFSGRQFSNSRSEMNVSTLELGDSALYLCASSFRTLNTEAFFGQGTRLTVV.